Described below is a single TCR beta chain sequence and its context. Its antigen is undetermined. This sample stems from a study of OX40 agonist ivuxolimab in advanced cancers. Study-wide context: A male proportion of 70% to 90% was recorded, with mean age around 62 years and range roughly 20 to 85. One hepatocellular carcinoma and two cutaneous melanoma patients partially responded. Broader study findings: Partial responders at 0.1-3.0 mg/kg showed near-lowest clonal expansion.

Germline values: CDR1 SGHVS, CDR2 FNYEAQ. The CDR3 consists of 14 residues. V lost 5 bases and J lost 5; bases outside the gene matches: 9. No patient had autoimmune disease or received systemic immunosuppression. Produced via immunoSEQ multiplex PCR; TCRdb's table is partial and in-frame only. The table has 40,000 to 55,000 clones, about nine tenths seen once; the top ten hold approximately 14%. The sequencing used CD4+ or CD8+ T cells sorted from blood, collected in a trial of the OX40 agonist ivuxolimab. The V call is TRBV7-6, the J call TRBJ2-7; 7 nucleotides align to TRBD1. The origin of this receptor is an adult with an advanced solid tumor such as melanoma, head and neck, liver or kidney cancer. Here the CDR3 reads CASSPYEGANEQYF. CDR3 bases: TGTGCCAGCAGCCCATATGAGGGGGCGAACGAGCAGTACTTC.